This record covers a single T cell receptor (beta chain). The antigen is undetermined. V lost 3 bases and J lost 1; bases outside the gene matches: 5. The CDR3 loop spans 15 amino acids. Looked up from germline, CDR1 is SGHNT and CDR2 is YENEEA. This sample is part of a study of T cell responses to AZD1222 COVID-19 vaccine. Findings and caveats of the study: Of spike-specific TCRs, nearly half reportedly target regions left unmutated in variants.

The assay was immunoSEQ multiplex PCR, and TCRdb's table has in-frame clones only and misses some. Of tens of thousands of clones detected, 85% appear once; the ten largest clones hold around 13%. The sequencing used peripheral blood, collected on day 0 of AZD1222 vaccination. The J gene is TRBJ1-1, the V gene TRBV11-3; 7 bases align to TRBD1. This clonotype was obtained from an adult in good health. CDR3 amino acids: CASSLGRDRNTEAFF. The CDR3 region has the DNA TGTGCCAGCAGCTTGGGCCGGGACAGGAACACTGAAGCTTTCTTT.